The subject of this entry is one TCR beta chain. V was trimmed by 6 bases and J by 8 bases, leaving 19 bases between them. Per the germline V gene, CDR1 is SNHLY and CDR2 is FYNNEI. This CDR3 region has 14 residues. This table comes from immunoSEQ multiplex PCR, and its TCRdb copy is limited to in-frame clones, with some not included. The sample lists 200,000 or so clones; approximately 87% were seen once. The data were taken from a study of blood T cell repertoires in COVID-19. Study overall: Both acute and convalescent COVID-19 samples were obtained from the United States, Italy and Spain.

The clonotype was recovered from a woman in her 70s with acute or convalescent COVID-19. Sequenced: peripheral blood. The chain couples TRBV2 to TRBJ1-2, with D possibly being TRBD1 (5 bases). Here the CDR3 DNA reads TGTGCCAGCAGACAACAACAGGTCCCTGGGGGCTACACCTTC. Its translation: CASRQQQVPGGYTF.